This TCR beta chain was captured by sequencing in a study of cytomegalovirus exposure and HLA in healthy donors. As for the study in general: The Caucasian-associated ancestry cluster held more than 80% of a few hundred genotyped donors.

Amplification used 60 Vbeta primers and 13 Jbeta primers. Measured with immunoSEQ multiplex PCR; TCRdb has only the in-frame clones, and not every one. Of about 130,000 clones detected, roughly 88% appear once; the ten largest clones hold approximately 3%. The CDR3 length is 15 residues. The germline CDR1 and CDR2 sequences are SEHNR and FQNEAQ (reference sequence). V lost 5 bases and J 2 bases, leaving 15 bases between the germline ends. Study-level results: The study put about 180 TCR beta chains on its list as cytomegalovirus-associated. Previously analyzed data showed that most TCR beta V segments were productive at a frequency of about 87% or about 30%.

As for this clone: The antigen is not known.

The rearrangement joins TRBV7-9 to TRBJ1-1; D perhaps matches TRBD1 (5 bases). The sequenced sample was PBMCs. This receptor was taken from a young woman in good health and CMV-seropositive. The CDR3 bases are TGTGCCAGCAGCACCTCGACAGATTTTAACACTGAAGCTTTCTTT. This translates into CASSTSTDFNTEAFF.